This T cell receptor beta chain was sequenced for a study of response to subunit inactivated influenza vaccine. In this sample, this clonotype turned up a few times. From the RT-PCR reads, TCRdb called clonotypes with MiXCR, one entry per CDR3 protein. In the table there are about 540,000 distinct CDR3 sequences, around 21% of which are singletons. CDR1 SGHTA and CDR2 FQGTGA come from the germline V gene. CDR3 length: 15 residues. Trimming at V came to 5 bases and at J to 2 bases, leaving 5 bases not matched to a gene. This same sample was also taken into another study, of T cells expressing NK-cell markers. According to that study: cDNA encoding TCR beta was synthesized via 5'RACE template switching incorporating UMIs. Sequencing of TCR beta repertoires drew on sorted CD3+CD56+NKG2C+, CD3+CD56+NKG2C- and CD3+CD56-NKG2C+ T cells. In several experiments, sorting was restricted to alpha-beta TCR T cells by an anti-gamma-delta TCR antibody. Of the CD8+ T cell pool in about 6 donors, roughly 1.0-8% was accounted for by dominant NKG2C+ clonotypes. It is unclear if expanded NKG2C-expressing clones target HCMV antigens.

The clonotype was recovered from a man in his forties or fifties who received an inactivated influenza vaccine. Sequencing used CD4+ T cells sorted from PBMCs, obtained about 12 days after vaccination. The genes are TRBV7-3 and TRBJ2-2; 7 bases match TRBD2. The CDR3 sequence is CASSPGLGNTGELFF. DNA of the CDR3: TGTGCCAGCAGCCCCGGACTAGGCAACACCGGGGAGCTGTTTTTT.